What follows are 5 T cell receptor beta chains derived from one specimen sequenced in a study of blood T cells in healthy people across ages. The authors ran a second PCR of about 6 to 11 cycles using a sample-barcoded 5' primer and a J-beta primer mix. TCRdb re-derived calls from the 5' RACE reads in MiXCR, one entry per CDR3 protein. The sample contains around 800,000 distinct CDR3 sequences, around 50% of which appear only once. Sequenced: blood. The receptor set was obtained from a man older than 75 in good health.

This rearrangement joins TRBV6-1 to TRBJ2-5; 8 nucleotides match TRBD2. The trim removed 5 bases at V and 5 bases at J, leaving 7 bases unmatched. Germline-derived CDR1 and CDR2 are MNHNS and SASEGT. The CDR3 totals 14 residues. CDR3 protein: CASSPSGQRETQYF. CDR3 bases: TGTGCCAGCAGTCCTAGCGGGCAGCGGGAGACCCAGTACTTC.

A few counts support this clonotype. The CDR3 loop reads CASKERETQYF. The CDR3 nucleotides are TGCGCCAGCAAAGAAAGAGAGACCCAGTACTTC. This chain joins TRBV5-1 and TRBJ2-5; D is undetermined. The germline gives CDR1 SGHRS, CDR2 YFSETQ. The CDR3 extends over 11 amino acids. Trimming pared 6 bases from V and 4 bases from J, leaving 7 bases between.

This clonotype has more than one count but fewer than ten. The rearrangement joins TRBV2 to TRBJ1-1, with D possibly matching TRBD1 (6 bases). This CDR3 comprises 15 residues. Trimming removed 7 bases at V and 2 bases at J, with 17 bases between. CDR1 SNHLY and CDR2 FYNNEI come from the germline V gene. The CDR3 region has the DNA TGTGCCAGCAACAAGGACGGGACACCAAACACTGAAGCTTTCTTT. This gives the protein CASNKDGTPNTEAFF. The whole variable domain, filled in from reference TRBV2 and TRBJ1-1, reads EPEVTQTPSHQVTQMGQEVILRCVPISNHLYFYWYRQILGQKVEFLVSFYNNEISEKSEIFDDQFSVERPDGSNFTLKIRSTKLEDSAMYFCASNKDGTPNTEAFFGQGTRLTVV.

The CDR3 loop reads CASSVGGLGEQFF. As DNA, the CDR3 is TGTGCCAGCAGTGTCGGCGGCCTCGGGGAGCAGTTCTTC. This chain uses TRBV6-2 or TRBV6-3 with TRBJ2-1; unclear D gene. The V end was cut by 5 bases, the J end by 10 bases, with 15 bases between. Germline CDR1 is MNHEY and CDR2 is SVGEGT. This CDR3 region has 13 residues.

As concerns this clonotype: Germline and junction disagree at one end, which may indicate a read error. The chain is built from TRBV14 and TRBJ2-3; no clear D. This CDR3 region has 15 residues. Germline V CDR1 and CDR2: SGHDN, FVKESK. This CDR3 reads CVSSQGQLYRDKQYF. The CDR3 DNA sequence: TGTGTCAGCAGCCAAGGTCAGCTTTACAGAGATAAGCAGTATTTT.